A selection of T cell receptor beta chains follows, all from one sample in a study of T cell repertoires in cytomegalovirus infection. TCRdb itself ran the reads through MiXCR, one entry per CDR3 protein. Of roughly 640,000 distinct CDR3 sequences in the sample, approximately 24% are singletons; the top ten hold approximately 8%. Material for sequencing was CD8+ T cells from PBMCs. Receptor source: a human donor in good health (CMV status not recorded). Some clones in this sample may be carry-over from other donors' samples. The CDR3 runs from the conserved cysteine through the conserved F or W. The D gene is left open where the match is weak. Not every row has a clone size; where given, it reads once, few, many or a size class.

CDR3nt,CDR3aa,v_gene,abundance,d_gene,j_gene
TGTGCCAGCAGTTCCGGGGGGGGGGGTGAAGCTTTCTTT,CASSSGGGGEAFF,TRBV12-3/TRBV12-4,NA,NA,TRBJ1-1
TGTGCCAGCAGTTACTCAGACTTTACAGATACGCAGTATTTT,CASSYSDFTDTQYF,TRBV6-6,NA,NA,TRBJ2-3
TGTGCCAGCGGCGATCCCGGGACAGGGGTCACTGAAGCTTTCTTT,CASGDPGTGVTEAFF,TRBV12-3/TRBV12-4,many,TRBD1,TRBJ1-1
TGTGCCAGCAGCTTATCCCTGAGGAGGGCCGGGGAGCTGTTTTTT,CASSLSLRRAGELFF,TRBV7-6,many,NA,TRBJ2-2
TGCAGCGTTGAAGAGGAGACAGGGGTAGGGGAAGCTTTCTTT,CSVEEETGVGEAFF,TRBV29-1,once,TRBD1,TRBJ1-1
TGTGCCAGCAGCTTGGTTCGGCTAAGCACAGATACGCAGTATTTT,CASSLVRLSTDTQYF,TRBV7-2,many,NA,TRBJ2-3
TGTGCCAGCAGCCGGCACAGGGTAGAGACCCAGTACTTC,CASSRHRVETQYF,TRBV7-6,few,NA,TRBJ2-5
TGTGCCAGCAGCTTAGTACTAGCGGGACACACCGGGGAGCTGTTTTTT,CASSLVLAGHTGELFF,TRBV7-9,many,TRBD2,TRBJ2-2
TGTGCCAGCTCACCAGTAGCCTACACCGGGGAGCTGTTTTTT,CASSPVAYTGELFF,TRBV18,NA,NA,TRBJ2-2
TGTGCCAGCAGCCTTCGGGGACAGGGCCTCTACAATGAGCAGTTCTTC,CASSLRGQGLYNEQFF,TRBV7-3,few,TRBD1,TRBJ2-1
TGTGCCAGCACCCCAAGGCACGCCTCCTATGGCTACACCTTC,CASTPRHASYGYTF,TRBV6-2/TRBV6-3,NA,NA,TRBJ1-2
TGTGCCACCCAGCCGACCTATAGTTCACCCCTCCACTTT,CATQPTYSSPLHF,TRBV6-8,NA,NA,TRBJ1-6
TGTGCCAGCAGTGAAGCTAGGGGACTAGCGGGGGGAAATGAGCAGTTCTTC,CASSEARGLAGGNEQFF,TRBV2,few,TRBD2,TRBJ2-1
TGTGCCAGCAGTGACCCCGAGCAGTACTTC,CASSDPEQYF,TRBV2,few,NA,TRBJ2-7
TGCGCCAGCAGCCAAGCTAGCGGGGGCGATCTCTCCTACAATGAGCAGTTCTTC,CASSQASGGDLSYNEQFF,TRBV4-1,few,TRBD2,TRBJ2-1
TGTGCCAGCAGCCCCCGGACCAGCTCCTACGAGCAGTACTTC,CASSPRTSSYEQYF,TRBV7-6,many,NA,TRBJ2-7
TGCAGTGCCTGGACTAGCGGGGGCCTGAGCTCCTACAATGAGCAGTTCTTC,CSAWTSGGLSSYNEQFF,TRBV20-1,NA,TRBD2,TRBJ2-1
TGTGCCAGCAGCGAGGATTACAGGGGAAACACCGGGGAGCTGTTTTTT,CASSEDYRGNTGELFF,TRBV7-6,NA,TRBD1,TRBJ2-2
TGTGCCAGCACTCACAAAGTGGGGCTAGCGGGGGCTCGGAACACCGGGGAGCTGTTTTTT,CASTHKVGLAGARNTGELFF,TRBV6-5,NA,TRBD2,TRBJ2-2
TGCAGTGCCCGTGGGCCTGGGCAGGCCTTCTACAATGAGCAGTTCTTC,CSARGPGQAFYNEQFF,TRBV20-1,NA,NA,TRBJ2-1
TGCAGTGCTAGGGATGGGCCTAGTGAGCAGTTCTTC,CSARDGPSEQFF,TRBV20-1,NA,NA,TRBJ2-1
TGTGCCAGCAGTTACAAGACTAGCGGGGGGAGGTCCTTC,CASSYKTSGGRSF,TRBV6-2/TRBV6-3,few,TRBD2,TRBJ2-5
TGTGCCAGCAGCCAAACCCGGGGTATCGGGGAGACCCAGTACTTC,CASSQTRGIGETQYF,TRBV4-2,NA,NA,TRBJ2-5
TGTGCCACCAGTGATTCTACGGGACATTCCAATGAGCAGTTCTTC,CATSDSTGHSNEQFF,TRBV24-1,NA,NA,TRBJ2-1
TGTGCCAGCAGACATCAGCGGCAGGAGACCCAGTACTTC,CASRHQRQETQYF,TRBV6-2/TRBV6-3,once,NA,TRBJ2-5
TGCAGCGTTGACCCGGTACTCTTGAACACTGAAGCTTTCTTT,CSVDPVLLNTEAFF,TRBV29-1,NA,NA,TRBJ1-1
TGTGCCAGCAGTTACTGGGACTTTATAGGTGAGGCGCACTCCTACAATGAGCAGTTCTTC,CASSYWDFIGEAHSYNEQFF,TRBV6-2/TRBV6-3,NA,NA,TRBJ2-1
TGTGCCAGCAGTGAAGCGGGGGAAGAAGATCAGCCCCAGCATTTT,CASSEAGEEDQPQHF,TRBV2,NA,NA,TRBJ1-5
TGCAGTGCTAGAGATTCGTACCGGGGGGGAATTGAGCAGTTCTTC,CSARDSYRGGIEQFF,TRBV20-1,NA,TRBD2,TRBJ2-1
TGTGCCAGCAGCCATACGAGCAGTGGGCAGTTCTTC,CASSHTSSGQFF,TRBV12-3/TRBV12-4,NA,NA,TRBJ2-1
TGCGCCAGCAGCCAAGATCCCAGGGGTCTAATCAATGAGCAGTTCTTC,CASSQDPRGLINEQFF,TRBV4-1,NA,NA,TRBJ2-1
TGTGCCAGCAGCCAAGAGGGACTAGATAGCACAGATACGCAGTATTTT,CASSQEGLDSTDTQYF,TRBV7-2,many,TRBD2,TRBJ2-3
TGCAGTGCTAGAGAAATCCCCCACCTTGAGCAGTTCTTC,CSAREIPHLEQFF,TRBV20-1,once,NA,TRBJ2-1
TGTGCCAGCCCGGGACAGGGGTACAATGAGCAGTTCTTC,CASPGQGYNEQFF,TRBV2,NA,TRBD1,TRBJ2-1
TGTGCTAGCAGCTTAATCGTTGGGGCACATGAGCAGTTCTTC,CASSLIVGAHEQFF,TRBV7-7,many,NA,TRBJ2-1
TGTGCCAGCAGTTTCGGAGGGGGAAACTATGGCTACACCTTC,CASSFGGGNYGYTF,TRBV28,NA,NA,TRBJ1-2
TGCGCCAGCAACACAGGGGCGTCGACCGACACCGGGGAGCTGTTTTTT,CASNTGASTDTGELFF,TRBV4-1,NA,TRBD1,TRBJ2-2
TGTGCCAGCAGCTTCCAACGGGACTTCTCCTACAATGAGCAGTTCTTC,CASSFQRDFSYNEQFF,TRBV7-9,few,NA,TRBJ2-1
TGTGCCAGCAGCAGCGAGGGGCCCTACGAGCAGTACTTC,CASSSEGPYEQYF,TRBV28,NA,NA,TRBJ2-7
TGTGCCACCAGACAGGGGACTAACTATGGCTACACCTTC,CATRQGTNYGYTF,TRBV6-5,few,TRBD1,TRBJ1-2
TGTGCCAGTACAGGACAGGGAGGCGAGCAGTACTTC,CASTGQGGEQYF,TRBV19,NA,TRBD1,TRBJ2-7
TGTGCCAGCAGCCAAGATCGTTGGGCAGCGAACACTGAAGCTTTCTTT,CASSQDRWAANTEAFF,TRBV14,NA,NA,TRBJ1-1
TGCGCCAGCAGCCAAGATCCGGGGGGCGCGGGCTACACCTTC,CASSQDPGGAGYTF,TRBV4-1,once,NA,TRBJ1-2
TGTGCCAGCAGCTTAGGTCCTAGCCCCGCCTACAATGAGCAGTTCTTC,CASSLGPSPAYNEQFF,TRBV7-2,many,NA,TRBJ2-1
TGTGCCAGCAGCCCAAGGGGACCCGGGACCGGGGAGCTGTTTTTT,CASSPRGPGTGELFF,TRBV5-4,few,NA,TRBJ2-2
TGCAGCGTTGAAAATGGGGACACCGGGGAGCTGTTTTTT,CSVENGDTGELFF,TRBV29-1,few,NA,TRBJ2-2